A selection of T cell receptor beta chains follows, all from one sample in a study of shared clonotypes between healthy human individuals. Some clones are missing from TCRdb's copy, which holds only in-frame ones; the method was immunoSEQ multiplex PCR. The table has 700,000 or so clones, approximately 75% seen once. Specimen: memory CD4+ T cells sorted from blood. The receptors originated from a woman under 40 in good health. CDR3s include the opening cysteine and the closing phenylalanine or tryptophan. A D gene is named only where the DNA matches it firmly. Some rows mark clone size as missing; the rest say once, few, many or name a class of expanded clone.

D gene: .; V gene: TRBV10-3; clone size: .; J gene: TRBJ1-4; CDR3 protein: CATSKEGTKGEKLFF; CDR3 DNA: TGTGCCACCTCAAAAGAGGGGACCAAGGGGGAAAAACTGTTTTTT
D gene: .; V gene: TRBV7-9; clone size: .; J gene: TRBJ2-5; CDR3 protein: CASSPRGGVEETQYF; CDR3 DNA: TGTGCCAGCAGCCCTAGAGGGGGGGTAGAAGAGACCCAGTACTTC
D gene: TRBD1; V gene: TRBV19; clone size: many; J gene: TRBJ1-5; CDR3 protein: CASTTGAGQPQHF; CDR3 DNA: TGTGCCAGTACTACAGGGGCAGGGCAGCCCCAGCATTTT
D gene: .; V gene: TRBV7-3; clone size: .; J gene: TRBJ2-7; CDR3 protein: CASSLFPSGYEQYF; CDR3 DNA: TGTGCCAGCAGCTTATTTCCAAGCGGCTACGAGCAGTACTTC
D gene: .; V gene: TRBV5-1; clone size: .; J gene: TRBJ2-7; CDR3 protein: CASSVDITYEQYF; CDR3 DNA: TGCGCCAGCAGCGTGGACATTACCTACGAGCAGTACTTC
D gene: .; V gene: TRBV28; clone size: .; J gene: TRBJ2-3; CDR3 protein: CASTQRIGAGTDTQYF; CDR3 DNA: TGTGCCAGCACCCAGAGGATAGGGGCGGGCACAGATACGCAGTATTTT
D gene: .; V gene: TRBV29-1; clone size: .; J gene: TRBJ2-5; CDR3 protein: CSVGAGSETQYF; CDR3 DNA: TGCAGCGTTGGGGCGGGGTCAGAGACCCAGTACTTC
D gene: .; V gene: TRBV25-1; clone size: .; J gene: TRBJ1-3; CDR3 protein: CASSEFGGPRGNTIYF; CDR3 DNA: TGTGCCAGCAGTGAATTCGGGGGCCCGCGGGGAAACACCATATATTTT
D gene: .; V gene: TRBV19; clone size: .; J gene: TRBJ2-3; CDR3 protein: CASSIGASTDTQYF; CDR3 DNA: TGTGCCAGTAGTATAGGGGCTAGCACAGATACGCAGTATTTT
D gene: TRBD1; V gene: TRBV2; clone size: .; J gene: TRBJ1-4; CDR3 protein: CAGGETGGWTNEKLFF; CDR3 DNA: TGTGCCGGGGGAGAGACAGGGGGTTGGACTAATGAAAAACTGTTTTTT
D gene: .; V gene: TRBV19; clone size: .; J gene: TRBJ1-3; CDR3 protein: CASSLQRSGNTIYF; CDR3 DNA: TGTGCCAGTAGCCTTCAGCGTTCTGGAAACACCATATATTTT
D gene: TRBD1; V gene: TRBV27; clone size: many; J gene: TRBJ1-1; CDR3 protein: CASGGGTGNTEAFF; CDR3 DNA: TGTGCCAGCGGAGGGGGCACGGGGAACACTGAAGCTTTCTTT
D gene: .; V gene: TRBV10-1; clone size: .; J gene: TRBJ2-7; CDR3 protein: CASSLPGHEQYF; CDR3 DNA: TGCGCCAGCAGTCTCCCCGGCCACGAGCAGTACTTC
D gene: .; V gene: TRBV14; clone size: .; J gene: TRBJ1-5; CDR3 protein: CASSAREPQHF; CDR3 DNA: TGTGCCAGCAGCGCCCGTGAGCCCCAGCATTTT
D gene: TRBD1; V gene: TRBV28; clone size: .; J gene: TRBJ1-2; CDR3 protein: CASGPADRSHGYTF; CDR3 DNA: TGTGCCAGCGGGCCCGCGGACAGGAGCCATGGCTACACCTTC
D gene: .; V gene: TRBV19; clone size: .; J gene: TRBJ1-2; CDR3 protein: CASSLGQGPNYGYTF; CDR3 DNA: TGTGCCAGTAGTTTGGGTCAGGGACCTAACTATGGCTACACCTTC
D gene: TRBD2; V gene: TRBV18; clone size: once; J gene: TRBJ2-3; CDR3 protein: CASSPGLAIPHF; CDR3 DNA: TGTGCCAGCTCACCCGGACTAGCAATCCCCCATTTT
D gene: TRBD1; V gene: TRBV18; clone size: .; J gene: TRBJ1-2; CDR3 protein: CASSPSGGGYGYTF; CDR3 DNA: TGTGCCAGCTCACCCTCAGGGGGCGGCTATGGCTACACCTTC
D gene: .; V gene: TRBV28; clone size: few; J gene: TRBJ1-5; CDR3 protein: CASSELSPQPQHF; CDR3 DNA: TGTGCCAGCAGCGAACTCTCTCCGCAACCCCAGCATTTT
D gene: .; V gene: TRBV11-2; clone size: .; J gene: TRBJ2-7; CDR3 protein: CASSSRAGYEQYF; CDR3 DNA: TGTGCCAGCAGTTCCCGGGCGGGTTACGAGCAGTACTTC
D gene: .; V gene: TRBV18; clone size: .; J gene: TRBJ1-2; CDR3 protein: CASTKQAESGYTF; CDR3 DNA: TGTGCCAGCACAAAACAGGCCGAGAGCGGCTACACCTTC
D gene: .; V gene: TRBV5-1; clone size: .; J gene: TRBJ2-7; CDR3 protein: CASSLEMGYEQYF; CDR3 DNA: TGCGCCAGCAGCTTGGAGATGGGATACGAGCAGTACTTC
D gene: .; V gene: TRBV28; clone size: .; J gene: TRBJ2-7; CDR3 protein: CASRIRGPSYEQYF; CDR3 DNA: TGTGCCAGCAGAATCAGGGGACCATCCTACGAGCAGTACTTC
D gene: TRBD1; V gene: TRBV18; clone size: few; J gene: TRBJ1-1; CDR3 protein: CASSPSSQGARGTEAFF; CDR3 DNA: TGTGCCAGCTCACCAAGTTCGCAGGGGGCGAGAGGCACTGAAGCTTTCTTT
D gene: .; V gene: TRBV6-1; clone size: many; J gene: TRBJ2-1; CDR3 protein: CASSEADPNEQFF; CDR3 DNA: TGTGCCAGCAGTGAAGCAGACCCGAATGAGCAGTTCTTC
D gene: .; V gene: TRBV28; clone size: .; J gene: TRBJ1-2; CDR3 protein: CASSAISGYTF; CDR3 DNA: TGTGCCAGCAGTGCTATATCTGGCTACACCTTC
D gene: .; V gene: TRBV18; clone size: .; J gene: TRBJ2-1; CDR3 protein: CASSSPGGQNEAIYNEQFF; CDR3 DNA: TGTGCCAGCTCGTCACCCGGGGGACAAAACGAAGCAATCTACAATGAGCAGTTCTTC
D gene: .; V gene: TRBV5-4; clone size: few; J gene: TRBJ2-1; CDR3 protein: CASSLVGGFDSYNEQFF; CDR3 DNA: TGTGCCAGCAGCTTGGTTGGGGGATTCGACTCCTACAATGAGCAGTTCTTC
D gene: TRBD2; V gene: TRBV7-9; clone size: .; J gene: TRBJ2-3; CDR3 protein: CASSFSSGGWGDTQYF; CDR3 DNA: TGTGCCAGCAGCTTCTCGAGCGGGGGTTGGGGTGATACGCAGTATTTT
D gene: .; V gene: TRBV15; clone size: .; J gene: TRBJ2-5; CDR3 protein: CATSRDTGLETQYF; CDR3 DNA: TGTGCCACCAGCAGAGATACGGGGCTTGAGACCCAGTACTTC
D gene: .; V gene: TRBV5-4; clone size: .; J gene: TRBJ1-1; CDR3 protein: CASSLQLSTEAFF; CDR3 DNA: TGTGCCAGCAGCCTCCAATTGAGCACTGAAGCTTTCTTT
D gene: .; V gene: TRBV15; clone size: once; J gene: TRBJ2-7; CDR3 protein: CATSRDFGSYEQYF; CDR3 DNA: TGTGCCACCAGCAGAGATTTCGGGAGCTACGAGCAGTACTTC
D gene: TRBD2; V gene: TRBV11-3; clone size: .; J gene: TRBJ2-7; CDR3 protein: CASSWTSGRSSSYEQYF; CDR3 DNA: TGTGCCAGCAGCTGGACTAGCGGGAGGTCGAGCTCCTACGAGCAGTACTTC
D gene: TRBD1; V gene: TRBV6-6; clone size: .; J gene: TRBJ1-1; CDR3 protein: CASSPNGRGPTEAFF; CDR3 DNA: TGTGCCAGCAGTCCCAATGGCAGGGGGCCCACTGAAGCTTTCTTT
D gene: .; V gene: TRBV19; clone size: .; J gene: TRBJ2-2; CDR3 protein: CASSIGTRNTGELFF; CDR3 DNA: TGTGCCAGTAGTATAGGGACACGTAACACCGGGGAGCTGTTTTTT
D gene: .; V gene: TRBV25-1; clone size: .; J gene: TRBJ2-7; CDR3 protein: CASSSSGGNYEQYF; CDR3 DNA: TGTGCCAGCAGCTCTTCAGGGGGGAACTACGAGCAGTACTTC
D gene: .; V gene: TRBV7-6; clone size: .; J gene: TRBJ2-1; CDR3 protein: CASSPIQGSYNEQFF; CDR3 DNA: TGTGCCAGCAGCCCAATACAGGGATCCTACAATGAGCAGTTCTTC
D gene: .; V gene: TRBV7-9; clone size: .; J gene: TRBJ2-5; CDR3 protein: CASSPPGTQYF; CDR3 DNA: TGTGCCAGCAGCCCCCCGGGGACCCAGTACTTC
D gene: TRBD2; V gene: TRBV4-2; clone size: .; J gene: TRBJ2-5; CDR3 protein: CASSQGPRGEGETQYF; CDR3 DNA: TGTGCCAGCAGCCAAGGCCCCCGGGGGGAGGGCGAGACCCAGTACTTC
D gene: TRBD2; V gene: TRBV18; clone size: .; J gene: TRBJ2-1; CDR3 protein: CASSLRLAGGGHEQFF; CDR3 DNA: TGTGCCAGCTCTCTACGACTAGCGGGAGGTGGACATGAGCAGTTCTTC
D gene: .; V gene: TRBV9; clone size: many; J gene: TRBJ2-3; CDR3 protein: CASSVVPGASTDTQYF; CDR3 DNA: TGTGCCAGCAGCGTAGTTCCGGGAGCAAGCACAGATACGCAGTATTTT
D gene: .; V gene: TRBV9; clone size: .; J gene: TRBJ1-4; CDR3 protein: CASSVTGTPNEKLFF; CDR3 DNA: TGTGCCAGCAGCGTAACCGGGACACCAAATGAAAAACTGTTTTTT
D gene: TRBD1; V gene: TRBV5-1; clone size: .; J gene: TRBJ2-7; CDR3 protein: CASSPGDRDSYEQYF; CDR3 DNA: TGCGCCAGCAGCCCTGGGGACAGGGACTCCTACGAGCAGTACTTC
D gene: .; V gene: TRBV14; clone size: .; J gene: TRBJ2-7; CDR3 protein: CASSLRAAAPYEQYF; CDR3 DNA: TGTGCCAGCAGCCTACGGGCAGCGGCCCCCTACGAGCAGTACTTC
D gene: .; V gene: TRBV28; clone size: .; J gene: TRBJ1-2; CDR3 protein: CASSPGPYRGYTF; CDR3 DNA: TGTGCCAGCAGTCCAGGACCCTATAGAGGCTACACCTTC
D gene: .; V gene: TRBV9; clone size: .; J gene: TRBJ2-7; CDR3 protein: CASSVAAVAGQQYEQYF; CDR3 DNA: TGTGCCAGCAGCGTAGCCGCAGTTGCGGGACAACAATACGAGCAGTACTTC
D gene: .; V gene: TRBV7-2; clone size: .; J gene: TRBJ1-3; CDR3 protein: CASSLAAGGNTIYF; CDR3 DNA: TGTGCCAGCAGCTTAGCAGCAGGGGGAAACACCATATATTTT
D gene: TRBD2; V gene: TRBV7-6; clone size: .; J gene: TRBJ2-7; CDR3 protein: CASSLGAGVGEQYF; CDR3 DNA: TGTGCCAGCAGCTTAGGAGCGGGAGTAGGTGAGCAGTACTTC
D gene: TRBD1; V gene: TRBV30; clone size: few; J gene: TRBJ1-1; CDR3 protein: CAWSARQGADTEAFF; CDR3 DNA: TGTGCCTGGAGTGCGCGACAGGGGGCAGACACTGAAGCTTTCTTT
D gene: TRBD2; V gene: TRBV5-1; clone size: .; J gene: TRBJ2-7; CDR3 protein: CASSLSLASGNYEQYF; CDR3 DNA: TGCGCCAGCAGCTTGAGTCTGGCTAGCGGGAACTACGAGCAGTACTTC